These 22 T cell receptor beta chains came from one sample sequenced in a study of PD-L1 blockade in urothelial cancer. Noted time point: peripheral blood 6 weeks after treatment start. Generated by immunoSEQ multiplex PCR, the TCRdb table keeps only in-frame clones and is missing some. The repertoire holds tens of thousands of clones, with more than 80% as singletons. The sample here was PBMCs, taken around atezolizumab (anti-PD-L1) treatment. These receptors came from a man aged 65-85 years with urothelial cancer.

The chain joins TRBV27 to TRBJ1-1, with D tentatively TRBD1 (5 bases). The CDR3 contains 12 residues. The V end was cut by 8 bases, the J end by 4 bases, with 11 bases between. CDR1 and CDR2 from the germline V gene are MNHEY and SMNVEV (reference sequence). This CDR3 reads CASGWRGTEAFF. The CDR3 nucleotides read TGTGCCAGCGGGTGGAGGGGCACTGAAGCTTTCTTT.

The V call is TRBV9, the J call TRBJ2-3; possible D gene TRBD2, 6 bases. This CDR3 contains 18 residues. The germline V gene has CDR1 SGDLS and CDR2 YYNGEE. The V end was cut by 2 bases, the J end by 0 bases, with 19 bases between. The CDR3 spells CASSVTGLRPPSTDTQYF. CDR3 in DNA: TGTGCCAGCAGCGTCACGGGACTTCGACCTCCTAGCACAGATACGCAGTATTTT.

The rearrangement uses TRBV5-1 and TRBJ2-2; TRBD2 aligns across 7 bases. Trimming cost V 3 bases and J 0 bases; bases outside gene matches: 8. The CDR3 runs to 17 residues. Germline CDR1 SGHRS, CDR2 YFSETQ. CDR3 protein: CASSSPRGGSNTGELFF. CDR3 sequence (DNA): TGCGCCAGCAGCTCCCCTCGCGGGGGATCGAACACCGGGGAGCTGTTTTTT.

This clone was recorded a few times. The genes are TRBV16 and TRBJ1-1; D uncertain. Trimming took off 0 bases at V and 0 bases at J, with 8 bases between the two ends. CDR1 is KGHSY and CDR2 is FQNENV in the germline V gene. The CDR3 is 15 residues long. The CDR3 loop is CASSQSQNMNTEAFF. CDR3 in DNA: TGTGCCAGCAGCCAATCTCAAAACATGAACACTGAAGCTTTCTTT.

The chain combines TRBV5-1 with TRBJ2-5; maybe TRBD2 (6 bases). The ends were cut back, 0 bases at V and 4 bases at J, with 13 bases in the middle. The CDR3 is 15 residues long. Looked up from germline, CDR1 is SGHRS and CDR2 is YFSETQ. For the CDR3, the DNA is TGCGCCAGCAGCTTGGATCCAGGGCGGGGAGAGACCCAGTACTTC. It specifies CASSLDPGRGETQYF.

Turning to this clone: A junction boundary mismatches the germline segment, possibly from a read error. CDR3 sequence: CASSSRTSGMIGELLF. The CDR3 nucleotides read TGCGCCAGCAGCTCACGGACTAGCGGGATGATCGGGGAGCTGCTTTTT. The J gene is TRBJ2-2, the V gene TRBV5-1; 12 bases agree with TRBD2. The CDR3 runs to 16 residues. The germline V gene encodes CDR1 SGHRS and CDR2 YFSETQ.

The V and J genes are TRBV29-1 and TRBJ2-3; tentatively, D is TRBD1 (6 bases). The CDR3 has 12 amino acids. The germline gives CDR1 SQVTM, CDR2 ANQGSEA. V was shortened by 5 bases and J by 4 bases, with 10 bases between the two germline ends. As DNA, the CDR3 is TGCAGCGTTCTACAGGGCCCAGATACGCAGTATTTT. Its translation: CSVLQGPDTQYF.

The J gene is TRBJ2-5, the V gene TRBV7-7; 8 nucleotides match TRBD1. The germline V gene encodes CDR1 SSHAT and CDR2 FNYEAQ (reference sequence). This CDR3 comprises 13 residues. V lost 8 bases to trimming and J lost 5 bases; unmatched junction nucleotides: 7. In nucleotides, the CDR3 is TGTGCCAGCCGCAGGACAGGGAGGGAGACCCAGTACTTC. Translated, it gives CASRRTGRETQYF.

The V gene is TRBV28, the J gene TRBJ1-5; TRBD1 is a possible D gene (6 bases). The CDR3 loop spans 15 amino acids. Trimming left V 5 bases short and J 2 bases short, with 13 bases between. Germline V gene data show CDR1 as MDHEN and CDR2 as SYDVKM. The CDR3 nucleotides are TGTGCCAGCAGTACCACAGGGTTCGGCAATCAGCCCCAGCATTTT. Residues: CASSTTGFGNQPQHF. The full variable domain, rest sourced from reference TRBV28 and TRBJ1-5, is DVKVTQSSRYLVKRTGEKVFLECVQDMDHENMFWYRQDPGLGLRLIYFSYDVKMKEKGDIPEGYSVSREKKERFSLILESASTNQTSMYLCASSTTGFGNQPQHFGDGTRLSIL.

This rearrangement joins TRBV5-4 to TRBJ2-3; D uncertain. The germline CDR1 and CDR2 sequences are SGHNT and YYREEE (reference sequence). V lost 0 bases and J 3 bases, leaving 8 bases between the germline ends. The CDR3 consists of 14 residues. The CDR3 protein is CASSLAGRTDTQYF. CDR3 in DNA: TGTGCCAGCAGCTTGGCCGGCAGGACAGATACGCAGTATTTT.

The chain is built from TRBV28 and TRBJ2-7, with 11 bases that match TRBD2. CDR1 and CDR2 (germline): MDHEN, SYDVKM. The CDR3 spans 15 residues. The ends lost 5 bases at V and 2 bases at J; junction bases unmatched: 5. CDR3 sequence (DNA): TGTGCCAGCAGTGGCCAGGGACTAGCGGCCTACGAGCAGTACTTC. This encodes CASSGQGLAAYEQYF.

CDR3 loop: CASSSGSNYEQYF. DNA of the CDR3: TGTGCCAGCAGCTCCGGGTCGAACTACGAGCAGTACTTC. The rearrangement uses TRBV7-2 and TRBJ2-7, with D unclear. The germline V and J ends were trimmed by 4 bases and 3 bases, with 10 bases remaining between them. Germline V lookup: CDR1 SGHTA, CDR2 FQGNSA. CDR3 length: 13 residues. Together with reference TRBV7-2 and TRBJ2-7, the CDR3 gives the full variable domain: GAGVSQSPSNKVTEKGKDVELRCDPISGHTALYWYRQSLGQGLEFLIYFQGNSAPDKSGLPSDRFSAERTGGSVSTLTIQRTQQEDSAVYLCASSSGSNYEQYFGPGTRLTVT.

V usage is TRBV19 and J usage is TRBJ1-2, with 9 bases aligning to TRBD1. In germline, CDR1 is LNHDA, CDR2 SQIVND (reference sequence). This CDR3 is built from 14 residues. V shed 5 bases, J shed 8 bases, and the junction held 9 bases outside the gene matches. This CDR3 reads CASSGGQGLWGYTF. CDR3 DNA sequence: TGTGCCAGTAGTGGCGGACAGGGGCTTTGGGGCTACACCTTC. The full variable domain, its missing parts supplied by reference TRBV19 and TRBJ1-2, is DGGITQSPKYLFRKEGQNVTLSCEQNLNHDAMYWYRQDPGQGLRLIYYSQIVNDFQKGDIAEGYSVSREKKESFPLTVTSAQKNPTAFYLCASSGGQGLWGYTFGSGTRLTVV.

This chain joins TRBV5-4 and TRBJ1-2; the match to TRBD1 covers 8 bases. Germline loops: CDR1 SGHNT, CDR2 YYREEE (reference sequence). This CDR3 is 15 amino acids long. With V trimmed by 4 bases and J by 8 bases, 13 bases remained unmatched. In DNA form, the CDR3 reads TGTGCCAGCAGCCAACAGGGGGGAAACTTCGAGGGCTACACCTTC. This translates into CASSQQGGNFEGYTF.

The V call is TRBV30, the J call TRBJ1-5; D is ambiguous. The CDR3 runs 13 residues. CDR1 and CDR2 (germline): GTSNPN, SVGIG (reference sequence). V lost 3 bases, J lost 3 bases, and 9 bases lay in between. The CDR3 is CAWREQYNQPQHF. The CDR3 region has the DNA TGTGCCTGGAGAGAACAGTACAATCAGCCCCAGCATTTT.

This clone was seen once. J is TRBJ2-5 and V is TRBV5-4; the D is unclear. Germline CDR1 is SGHNT and CDR2 is YYREEE (reference sequence). The CDR3 totals 15 residues. Deletions cut 3 bases from V and 3 bases from J, with 15 bases between. The CDR3 DNA follows: TGTGCCAGCAGCTCCAACGGCGGTCGGGAAGAGACCCAGTACTTC. It yields the protein CASSSNGGREETQYF.

The chain couples TRBV18 to TRBJ2-5, with TRBD1 matching over 8 bases. V lost 2 bases and J lost 6; bases outside the gene matches: 8. The CDR3 covers 15 residues. CDR1 and CDR2 (germline): KGHSH, LQKENI. CDR3 nucleotides: TGTGCCAGCTCACCAGATGCAGGGGGCGCGAAGACCCAGTACTTC. It encodes CASSPDAGGAKTQYF. Full variable domain (rest looked up from reference TRBV18 and TRBJ2-5): NAGVMQNPRHLVRRRGQEARLRCSPMKGHSHVYWYRQLPEEGLKFMVYLQKENIIDESGMPKERFSAEFPKEGPSILRIQQVVRGDSAAYFCASSPDAGGAKTQYFGPGTRLLVL.

This chain connects TRBV29-1 to TRBJ1-1; D is uncertain. The CDR3 loop spans 13 amino acids. In germline, CDR1 is SQVTM, CDR2 ANQGSEA. The germline V and J ends were trimmed by 3 bases and 1 base, with 9 bases remaining between them. As DNA, the CDR3 is TGCAGCGTTGAGACTTACTCGAACACTGAAGCTTTCTTT. Amino acids: CSVETYSNTEAFF.

The rearrangement joins TRBV2 to TRBJ1-5, with 8 bases matching TRBD1. Germline lookup yields CDR1 SNHLY and CDR2 FYNNEI. The CDR3 runs 13 residues. Trimming took 6 bases from V and 5 from J; bases not matched to a gene: 3. The CDR3 DNA follows: TGTGCCAGCAGCCCGGACAGGGATCAGCCCCAGCATTTT. Protein product: CASSPDRDQPQHF.

About this clone: The identical CDR3 is also encoded by other nucleotide sequences in the sample. The chain employs TRBV11-2 and TRBJ1-1; D uncertain. This CDR3 contains 14 residues. Germline lookup yields CDR1 SGHAT and CDR2 FQNNGV. Trimming stripped 1 base from V and 1 base from J, with 7 bases between. CDR3 coding DNA: TGTGCCAGCAGCTTAGGGGCCGGGAACACTGAAGCTTTCTTT. Translating it yields CASSLGAGNTEAFF.

This chain uses TRBV6-1 with TRBJ2-4, with D unclear. V dropped 4 bases and J dropped 5 bases, with 12 bases sitting between them. The germline gives CDR1 MNHNS, CDR2 SASEGT. The CDR3 consists of 14 residues. CDR3 protein: CASSVERTENIQYF. The CDR3 nucleotides read TGTGCCAGCAGTGTGGAGCGCACCGAAAACATTCAGTACTTC.

The rearrangement joins TRBV6-6 to TRBJ2-2; the match to TRBD1 covers 8 bases. The germline V gene has CDR1 MNHNY and CDR2 SVGAGI (reference sequence). V gave up 2 bases and J gave up 8 bases; unmatched junction bases: 4. The CDR3 length is 14 residues. CDR3 amino acids: CASSYGDRKGELFF. CDR3 nucleotides: TGTGCCAGCAGTTACGGGGACAGGAAGGGGGAGCTGTTTTTT.